The 16 T cell receptor beta chains listed next were all sequenced from one sample in a study of T cells in Graves' hyperthyroidism and ophthalmopathy. Using RNA transcripts as the source, TCR beta CDR3 regions were amplified. First-round RT-PCR of the TCR CDR3 relied on the HTBI primer set. TCRdb reprocessed the multiplex PCR reads via MiXCR and lists one record per CDR3 protein. The repertoire consists of over 300,000 distinct CDR3 sequences, with about 14% occurring once and the leading ten covering about 10%. The sample was blood. All receptors derive from a woman in her sixties with Graves' hyperthyroidism.

On this clonotype: This could be a read error, since a much larger clone is one nucleotide away. This chain uses TRBV27 with TRBJ1-4; 7 nucleotides align to TRBD1. The CDR3 has 16 residues. CDR1 and CDR2 from the germline V gene are MNHEY and SMNVEV (reference sequence). The CDR3 nucleotides read TGTGCCAGCAGTGACAGGGCTGTTGCAACTAATGGAAAACTGTTTTTT. Translated: CASSDRAVATNGKLFF.

About this clonotype: A read error may account for a junction end that differs from germline. V is TRBV18 and J is TRBJ1-1; TRBD1 aligns across 7 bases. The germline V gene has CDR1 KGHSH and CDR2 LQKENI. CDR3 length equals 15 residues. The CDR3 coding sequence is TGTGCCGGCTCATACAGACAGGGTTTAAGCACTGAAGCTTTCTTT. Translated, it gives CAGSYRQGLSTEAFF. The variable domain in full, completed from reference TRBV18 and TRBJ1-1, reads NAGVMQNPRHLVRRRGQEARLRCSPMKGHSHVYWYRQLPEEGLKFMVYLQKENIIDESGMPKERFSAEFPKEGPSILRIQQVVRGDSAAYFCAGSYRQGLSTEAFFGQGTRLTVV.

This clonotype appeared many times. This chain uses TRBV27 with TRBJ1-2; 7 nucleotides agree with TRBD1. Germline values: CDR1 MNHEY, CDR2 SMNVEV (reference sequence). V dropped 0 bases and J dropped 3; count of bases not matched to a gene: 7. CDR3 length: 16 residues. The CDR3 DNA follows: TGTGCCAGCAGTTTATCGCCCTTTACAGGGGACTATGGCTACACCTTC. It codes for CASSLSPFTGDYGYTF.

This clonotype was seen a handful of times. The genes are TRBV20-1 and TRBJ2-2; 14 bases fit TRBD2. The CDR3 contains 19 residues. J gave up 2 bases and V 5 bases, and 13 bases lay outside the gene matches. Germline values: CDR1 DFQATT, CDR2 SNEGSKA (reference sequence). CDR3 sequence: CSAPRAGTSGSRNTGELFF. The CDR3 DNA follows: TGCAGTGCTCCGCGGGCTGGGACTAGCGGGAGTCGAAACACCGGGGAGCTGTTTTTT.

This clonotype was seen many times. The chain combines TRBV19 with TRBJ2-7; 8 positions match TRBD2. This CDR3 contains 18 residues. Germline V gives CDR1 LNHDA, CDR2 SQIVND (reference sequence). J gave up 4 bases and V 5 bases, and 19 bases lay outside the gene matches. The DNA of the CDR3 is TGTGCCAGTAGTGCGGGGACTAGTCGCCCCTATCGGTTTTACGAGCAGTACTTC. Encoded protein: CASSAGTSRPYRFYEQYF.

This clonotype occurred many times. The chain joins TRBV11-2 to TRBJ1-6; possible D gene TRBD1, 5 bases. This CDR3 spans 15 amino acids. Between the trimmed V and J ends, which lost 0 bases and 7 bases, there was a span of 10 bases. Looked up from germline, CDR1 is SGHAT and CDR2 is FQNNGV. The CDR3, as DNA: TGTGCCAGCAGCTTAGACGGGACGGAAAATTCACCCCTCCACTTT. Its protein product is CASSLDGTENSPLHF.

Many counts were recorded for this clonotype. The chain recombines TRBV12-3 or TRBV12-4 with TRBJ2-7; TRBD2 aligns across 9 bases. The junction had 7 bases not matched to a gene; V was cut back by 4 bases and J by 6 bases. CDR3 length equals 14 residues. CDR3 sequence reads: CASSSTGLAAEQYF. CDR3 in DNA: TGTGCCAGCAGTTCTACGGGACTAGCAGCCGAGCAGTACTTC.

On this clonotype itself: Possible read error: a much larger clone is one base away. The chain employs TRBV19 and TRBJ2-7; the D gene could be TRBD1 or TRBD2 (5 bases each). Germline lookup yields CDR1 LNHDA and CDR2 SQIVND (reference sequence). V gave up 6 bases and J gave up 3 bases, with 15 bases separating them. The CDR3 is 14 amino acids. Here the CDR3 reads CASSPDIGGYEQYF. The CDR3 DNA is TGTGCCAGTAGCCCCGACATTGGGGGCTACGAGCAGTACTTC.

CDR3 residues: CASSPRRTQYF. The CDR3 region has the DNA TGTGCCAGCAGCCCCCGGAGGACGCAGTATTTT. The genes are TRBV7-3 and TRBJ2-3; a weak D match, TRBD2 (5 bases). This CDR3 is built from 11 residues. The V end was cut by 5 bases, the J end by 9 bases, with 9 bases between. Per germline, CDR1 SGHTA and CDR2 FQGTGA. The variable domain in full, completed from reference TRBV7-3 and TRBJ2-3, reads GAGVSQTPSNKVTEKGKYVELRCDPISGHTALYWYRQSLGQGPEFLIYFQGTGAADDSGLPNDRFFAVRPEGSVSTLKIQRTERGDSAVYLCASSPRRTQYFGPGTRLTVL.

This clonotype was seen only a few times. The junction shows a germline mismatch at one end, possibly a read error. The chain couples TRBV10-3 to TRBJ1-2; 11 bases line up with TRBD1. The germline V gene encodes CDR1 ENHRY and CDR2 SYGVKD. This CDR3 has 14 residues. DNA of the CDR3: TGTGCCATCAGGCCGGGACAGGGGGACTACGGCTACACCTTC. Its protein product is CAIRPGQGDYGYTF.

The chain joins TRBV6-1 to TRBJ1-6, with D tentatively TRBD1 (6 bases). The CDR3 loop spans 16 amino acids. Trimming left V 5 bases short and J 9 bases short, with 20 bases between. Germline-derived CDR1 and CDR2 are MNHNS and SASEGT. The CDR3 loop reads CASSPGGGRSVSPLHF. CDR3 bases: TGTGCCAGCAGTCCAGGCGGGGGCCGGTCGGTTTCACCCCTCCACTTT.

This clonotype has ten or more counts. The rearrangement joins TRBV12-3 or TRBV12-4 to TRBJ2-1, with 11 bases aligning to TRBD2. This CDR3 comprises 17 residues. V lost 5 bases and J lost 7; bases outside the gene matches: 13. CDR3 bases: TGTGCCAGCAGTCTCGTACCCGGGACTAGCGGTATGAATGAGCAGTTCTTC. Translating it yields CASSLVPGTSGMNEQFF.

This chain uses TRBV7-2 with TRBJ2-7, with D maybe TRBD1 (6 bases). The V end lost 6 bases, the J end lost 0 bases, and 15 bases lay between the germline ends. This CDR3 has 15 amino acids. From germline, CDR1 is SGHTA and CDR2 FQGNSA. The CDR3 DNA sequence: TGTGCCAGCAGTCTACAGGGATTCTTCTCCTACGAGCAGTACTTC. It specifies CASSLQGFFSYEQYF. The full variable domain, with the rest looked up from reference TRBV7-2 and TRBJ2-7, is GAGVSQSPSNKVTEKGKDVELRCDPISGHTALYWYRQSLGQGLEFLIYFQGNSAPDKSGLPSDRFSAERTGGSVSTLTIQRTQQEDSAVYLCASSLQGFFSYEQYFGPGTRLTVT.

This clonotype occurred many times. CDR3 nucleotide sequence: TGTGCCAGCAGCCCCGACGGGAACAGGGGCACGACCCAGTACTTC. This translates into CASSPDGNRGTTQYF. The V gene is TRBV7-3, the J gene TRBJ2-5, with 7 bases that match TRBD1. V shed 5 bases and J 7 bases; nucleotides not matched to a gene: 13. The CDR3 covers 15 residues. CDR1 SGHTA and CDR2 FQGTGA come from the germline V gene.

Many counts were recorded for this clonotype. The rearrangement links TRBV15 to TRBJ2-7; D may be TRBD2 (5 bases). Germline CDR1 LNHNV, CDR2 YYDKDF (reference sequence). This CDR3 region has 14 residues. V was shortened by 3 bases and J by 2 bases, with 11 bases between the two germline ends. The CDR3 DNA follows: TGTGCCACCAGCAGGTCCGGGGTTACCTACGAGCAGTACTTC. Translating gives CATSRSGVTYEQYF.

This clonotype has a count of ten or more. One end of the junction does not line up with germline, which may come from a read error. The V and J genes are TRBV18 and TRBJ1-5, with D tentatively TRBD1 (5 bases). Germline CDR1 is KGHSH and CDR2 is LQKENI. The CDR3 totals 13 residues. The CDR3 loop reads CASSRGENRPQHF. In DNA form, the CDR3 reads TGTGCCAGCTCACGAGGGGAAAATCGGCCCCAGCATTTT.